These 2 T cell receptor beta chains were all obtained from the same sample, sequenced in a study of response to subunit inactivated influenza vaccine. TCRdb re-analysed the RT-PCR reads in MiXCR, keeping a single row per CDR3 protein. The table includes about 780,000 distinct CDR3 sequences, roughly 20% detected once. The source material was PBMCs from blood, sampled 5 days after vaccination. These receptors were obtained from a man aged 45-60 years who received an inactivated influenza vaccine.

The rearrangement links TRBV25-1 to TRBJ2-1; possibly TRBD2 for D (5 bases). The germline gives CDR1 MGHDK, CDR2 SYGVNS. Trimming cost V 5 bases and J 2 bases, with 19 bases left between them. The CDR3 contains 17 residues. The chain's CDR3 is CASSLRRSRPPYNEQFF. CDR3 coding DNA: TGTGCCAGCAGTTTGAGGAGGTCCAGGCCTCCCTACAATGAGCAGTTCTTC. Based on the CDR3 plus reference TRBV25-1 and TRBJ2-1, the full variable domain is EADIYQTPRYLVIGTGKKITLECSQTMGHDKMYWYQQDPGMELHLIHYSYGVNSTEKGDLSSESTVSRIRTEHFPLTLESARPSHTSQYLCASSLRRSRPPYNEQFFGPGTRLTVL.

This clonotype appeared a few times. The chain links TRBV7-3 to TRBJ2-1; TRBD2 matches at 16 bases. The CDR3 loop spans 13 amino acids. V was clipped by 4 bases and J by 16 bases; unmatched bases: 4. Germline lookup yields CDR1 SGHTA and CDR2 FQGTGA. CDR3 sequence (DNA): TGTGCCAGCAGCTCGGGACTAGCGGGAGGGTTATTCTTC. Translating it yields CASSSGLAGGLFF.